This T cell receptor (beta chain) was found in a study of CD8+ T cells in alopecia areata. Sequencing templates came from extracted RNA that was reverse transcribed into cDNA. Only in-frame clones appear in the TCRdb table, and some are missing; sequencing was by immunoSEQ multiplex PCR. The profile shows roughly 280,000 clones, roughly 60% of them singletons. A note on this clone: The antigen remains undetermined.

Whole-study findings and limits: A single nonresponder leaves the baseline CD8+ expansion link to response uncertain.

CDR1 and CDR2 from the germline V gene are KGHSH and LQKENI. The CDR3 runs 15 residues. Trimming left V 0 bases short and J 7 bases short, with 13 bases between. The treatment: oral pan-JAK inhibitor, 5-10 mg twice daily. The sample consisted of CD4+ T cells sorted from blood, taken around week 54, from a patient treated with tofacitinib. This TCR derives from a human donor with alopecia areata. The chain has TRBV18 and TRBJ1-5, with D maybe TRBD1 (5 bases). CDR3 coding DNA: TGTGCCAGCTCACCACCGGGGACTCCTCGGCAGCCCCAGCATTTT. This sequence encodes CASSPPGTPRQPQHF.